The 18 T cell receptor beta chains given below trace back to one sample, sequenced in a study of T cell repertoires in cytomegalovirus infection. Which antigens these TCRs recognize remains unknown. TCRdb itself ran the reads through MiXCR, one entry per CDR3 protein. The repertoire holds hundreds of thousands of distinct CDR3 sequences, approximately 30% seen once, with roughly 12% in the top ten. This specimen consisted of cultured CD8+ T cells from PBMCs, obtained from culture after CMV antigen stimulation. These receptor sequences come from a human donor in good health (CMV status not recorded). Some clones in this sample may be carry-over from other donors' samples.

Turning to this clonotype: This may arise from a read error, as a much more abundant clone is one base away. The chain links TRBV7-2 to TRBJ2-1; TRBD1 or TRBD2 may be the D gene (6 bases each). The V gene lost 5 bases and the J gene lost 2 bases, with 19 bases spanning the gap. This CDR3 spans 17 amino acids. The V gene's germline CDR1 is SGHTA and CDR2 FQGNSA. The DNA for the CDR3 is TGTACCAGCAGCCATCCTGGGTCCGGGGGCCCCTACAATGAGCAGTTCTTC. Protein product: CTSSHPGSGGPYNEQFF.

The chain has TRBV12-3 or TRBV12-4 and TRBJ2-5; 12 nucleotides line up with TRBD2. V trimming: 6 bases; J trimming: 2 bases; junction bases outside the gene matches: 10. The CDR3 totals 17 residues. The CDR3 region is CASSPFPTSGGQETQYF. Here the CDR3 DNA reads TGTGCCAGCAGCCCCTTTCCGACTAGCGGGGGACAAGAGACCCAGTACTTC.

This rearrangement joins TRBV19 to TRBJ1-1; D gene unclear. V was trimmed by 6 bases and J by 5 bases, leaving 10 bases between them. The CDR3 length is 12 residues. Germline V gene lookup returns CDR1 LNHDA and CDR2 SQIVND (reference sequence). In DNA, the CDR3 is TGTGCCAGTAGGACGGGTTGGACTGAAGCTTTCTTT. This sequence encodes CASRTGWTEAFF.

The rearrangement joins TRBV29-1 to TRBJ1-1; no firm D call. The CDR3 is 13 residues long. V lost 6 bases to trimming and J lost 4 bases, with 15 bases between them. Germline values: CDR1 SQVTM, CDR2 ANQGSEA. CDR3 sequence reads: CSVRSGLGTEAFF. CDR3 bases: TGCAGCGTGAGATCCGGGCTGGGCACTGAAGCTTTCTTT.

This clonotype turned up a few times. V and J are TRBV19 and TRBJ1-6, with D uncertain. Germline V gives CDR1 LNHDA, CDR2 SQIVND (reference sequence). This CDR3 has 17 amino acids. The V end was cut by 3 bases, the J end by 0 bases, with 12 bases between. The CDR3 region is CASSIRQAISYNSPLHF. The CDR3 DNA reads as TGTGCCAGTAGTATTCGGCAGGCGATCTCCTATAATTCACCCCTCCACTTT.

CDR3 sequence reads: CASSRHRGNYGYTF. The CDR3 DNA reads as TGTGCCAGCAGCCGTCACAGGGGGAACTATGGCTACACCTTC. The V call is TRBV14, the J call TRBJ1-2; 8 nucleotides line up with TRBD1. The length of the CDR3 is 14 residues. J lost 2 bases, V lost 4 bases, and 3 bases had no gene match. The germline gives CDR1 SGHDN, CDR2 FVKESK.

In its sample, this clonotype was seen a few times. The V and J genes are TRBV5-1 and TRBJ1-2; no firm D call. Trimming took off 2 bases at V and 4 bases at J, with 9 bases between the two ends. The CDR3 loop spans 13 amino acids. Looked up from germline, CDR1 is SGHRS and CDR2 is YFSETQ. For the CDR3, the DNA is TGCGCCAGCAGCTTCGGAGTTTTCTATGGCTACACCTTC. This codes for CASSFGVFYGYTF.

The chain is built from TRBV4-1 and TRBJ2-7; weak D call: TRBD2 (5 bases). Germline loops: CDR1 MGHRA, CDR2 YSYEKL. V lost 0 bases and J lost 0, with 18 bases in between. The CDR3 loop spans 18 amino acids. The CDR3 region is CASSQDYSDWPLSYEQYF. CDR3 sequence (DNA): TGCGCCAGCAGCCAAGACTATTCGGACTGGCCACTCTCCTACGAGCAGTACTTC.

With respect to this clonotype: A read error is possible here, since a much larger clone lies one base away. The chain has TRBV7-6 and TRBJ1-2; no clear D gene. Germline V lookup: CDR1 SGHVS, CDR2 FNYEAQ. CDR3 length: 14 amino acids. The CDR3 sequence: CANSPRAGQRGYTF. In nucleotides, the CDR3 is TGTGCCAACAGCCCCAGAGCAGGCCAGAGGGGCTACACCTTC.

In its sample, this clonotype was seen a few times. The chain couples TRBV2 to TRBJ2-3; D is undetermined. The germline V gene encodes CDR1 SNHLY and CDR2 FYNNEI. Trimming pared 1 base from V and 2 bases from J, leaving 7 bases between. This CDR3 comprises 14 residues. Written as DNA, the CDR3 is TGTGCCAGCAGTGAAGAGTTACCCACAGATACGCAGTATTTT. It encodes CASSEELPTDTQYF.

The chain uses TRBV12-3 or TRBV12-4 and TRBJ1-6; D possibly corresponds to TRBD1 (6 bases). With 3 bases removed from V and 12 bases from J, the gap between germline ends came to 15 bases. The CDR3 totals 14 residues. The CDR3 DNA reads TGTGCCAGCAGTTTTGGGACATCCCCGGTACCCCTCCACTTT. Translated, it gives CASSFGTSPVPLHF.

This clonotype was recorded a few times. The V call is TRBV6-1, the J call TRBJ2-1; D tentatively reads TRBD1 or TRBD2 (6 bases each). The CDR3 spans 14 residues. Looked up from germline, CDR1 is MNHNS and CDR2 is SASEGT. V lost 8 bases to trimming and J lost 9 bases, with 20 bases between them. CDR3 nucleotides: TGTGCCAGCGGTCCGGGGGCGGTCAGCGGTGAGCAGTTCTTC. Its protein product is CASGPGAVSGEQFF.

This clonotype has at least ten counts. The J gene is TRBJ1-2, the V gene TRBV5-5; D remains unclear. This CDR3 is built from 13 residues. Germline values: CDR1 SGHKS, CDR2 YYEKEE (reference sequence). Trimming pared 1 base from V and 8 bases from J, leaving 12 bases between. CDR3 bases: TGTGCCAGCAGCTTGAAAGGCAGATACGGCTACACCTTC. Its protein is CASSLKGRYGYTF. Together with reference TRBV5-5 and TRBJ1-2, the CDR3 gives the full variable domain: DAGVTQSPTHLIKTRGQQVTLRCSPISGHKSVSWYQQVLGQGPQFIFQYYEKEERGRGNFPDRFSARQFPNYSSELNVNALLLGDSALYLCASSLKGRYGYTFGSGTRLTVV.

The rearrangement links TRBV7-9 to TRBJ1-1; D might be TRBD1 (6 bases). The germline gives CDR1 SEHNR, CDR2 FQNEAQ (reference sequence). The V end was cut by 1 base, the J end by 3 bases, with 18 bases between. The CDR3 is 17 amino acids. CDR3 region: CASSLESRLRGDTEAFF. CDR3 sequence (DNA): TGTGCCAGCAGCTTAGAATCCCGCCTCAGGGGTGACACTGAAGCTTTCTTT.

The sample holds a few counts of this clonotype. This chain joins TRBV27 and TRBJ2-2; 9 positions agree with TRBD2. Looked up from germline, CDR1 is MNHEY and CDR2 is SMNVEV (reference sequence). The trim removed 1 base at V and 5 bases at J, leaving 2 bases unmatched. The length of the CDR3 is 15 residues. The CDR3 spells CASSLYSGGTGELFF. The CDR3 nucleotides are TGTGCCAGCAGTTTATATAGCGGGGGAACCGGGGAGCTGTTTTTT.

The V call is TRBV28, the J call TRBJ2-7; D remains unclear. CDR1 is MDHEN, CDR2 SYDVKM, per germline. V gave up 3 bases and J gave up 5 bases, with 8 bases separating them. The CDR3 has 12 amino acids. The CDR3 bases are TGTGCCAGCAGTTTTGAGTCCGACGAGCAGTACGTC. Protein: CASSFESDEQYV.

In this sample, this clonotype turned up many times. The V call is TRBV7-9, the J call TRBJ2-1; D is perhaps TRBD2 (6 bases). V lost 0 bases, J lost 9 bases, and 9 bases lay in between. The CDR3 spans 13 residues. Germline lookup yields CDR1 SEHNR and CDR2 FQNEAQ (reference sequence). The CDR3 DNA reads TGTGCCAGCAGCTTAGCGTGGCGGGGTGAGCAGTTCTTC. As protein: CASSLAWRGEQFF.

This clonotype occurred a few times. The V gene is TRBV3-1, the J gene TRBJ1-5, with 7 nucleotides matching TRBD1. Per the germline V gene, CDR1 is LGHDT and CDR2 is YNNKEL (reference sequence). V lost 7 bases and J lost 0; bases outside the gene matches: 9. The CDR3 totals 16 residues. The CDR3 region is CASNIGGPYSNQPQHF. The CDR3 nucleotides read TGTGCCAGCAACATAGGGGGCCCCTATAGCAATCAGCCCCAGCATTTT.